Below are 2 T cell receptor beta chains sequenced from a single sample in a study of cytomegalovirus exposure and HLA in healthy donors. The PCR ran on 60 Vbeta and 13 Jbeta primers. The repertoire was sequenced with immunoSEQ multiplex PCR; TCRdb's copy has only in-frame clones and lacks some. The data show about 140,000 clones, more than 75% seen once. The sample consisted of PBMCs. These TCRs come from a woman aged 18-29 years in good health and CMV-seropositive.

This chain links TRBV5-1 with TRBJ2-3, with D perhaps matching TRBD2 (7 bases). The CDR3 is 14 residues long. Trimming cost V 5 bases and J 9 bases, with 19 bases left between them. CDR1 is SGHRS, CDR2 YFSETQ, per germline. CDR3 loop: CASRGGERGGTQYF. In DNA, the CDR3 is TGCGCCAGCAGGGGCGGTGAGAGGGGGGGAACGCAGTATTTT.

This chain's CDR3 is CASRSGGGATEAFF. The DNA of the CDR3 is TGTGCCAGCAGGTCTGGGGGGGGCGCAACTGAAGCTTTCTTT. The V call is TRBV2, the J call TRBJ1-1; possible D gene TRBD1, 6 bases. V was pared by 6 bases and J by 5 bases, with 16 bases between. The CDR3 loop spans 14 amino acids. Per the germline V gene, CDR1 is SNHLY and CDR2 is FYNNEI.